A selection of T cell receptor beta chains follows, all from one sample in a study of blood T cell repertoires in COVID-19. Using immunoSEQ multiplex PCR, the repertoire was profiled, and TCRdb retains in-frame clones only, with some absent. Here the sample spans approximately 200,000 clones, roughly 80% being singletons. The material sequenced was PBMCs or T cells enriched from blood (not recorded which). These receptor sequences come from a man aged 35 to 55 who had recovered from COVID-19. The CDR3 runs from the conserved cysteine through the conserved F or W. D genes are given only for firm matches. Rows give clone size only sometimes, using once, few, many, or a class for an expanded clone.

v_gene	j_gene	d_gene	abundance	CDR3aa	CDR3nt
TRBV9	TRBJ2-5	-	-	CASSRGAGNLQETQYF	TGTGCCAGCAGCCGGGGGGCAGGGAACCTTCAAGAGACCCAGTACTTC
TRBV9	TRBJ2-1	TRBD2	few	CASSVKRGTSRDVNNEQFF	TGTGCCAGCAGCGTAAAGCGGGGTACTAGCCGTGATGTAAACAATGAGCAGTTCTTC
TRBV3-1/TRBV3-2	TRBJ2-3	TRBD2	-	CASSQEWRTEPMRAGGVTDTQYF	TGTGCCAGCAGCCAAGAATGGAGGACGGAGCCGATGCGGGCGGGAGGAGTCACAGATACGCAGTATTTT
TRBV2	TRBJ1-4	-	-	CASIPMRGGIGEKLFF	TGTGCCAGCATCCCCATGAGGGGGGGCATCGGTGAAAAACTGTTTTTT
TRBV4-3	TRBJ1-3	-	once	CASSLVSNRALGNTIYF	TGCGCCAGCAGCCTCGTATCCAACAGGGCATTAGGAAACACCATATATTTT
TRBV6-5	TRBJ1-2	-	-	CASSLTRDYGYTF	TGTGCCAGCAGTCTCACGAGGGACTATGGCTACACCTTC
TRBV4-1	TRBJ2-1	-	-	CASSRLAKPRDHNEQFF	TGCGCCAGCAGCCGCCTGGCAAAACCCCGGGATCACAATGAGCAGTTCTTC
TRBV4-3	TRBJ2-7	TRBD2	-	CASSRVAGVYYEQYF	TGCGCCAGCAGCCGAGTAGCGGGAGTCTACTACGAGCAGTACTTC
TRBV7-2	TRBJ1-3	-	-	CASSFTSSGNTIYF	TGTGCCAGCAGCTTTACTAGCTCTGGAAACACCATATATTTT
TRBV4-2	TRBJ1-2	-	-	CASSQVDRQINYGYTF	TGTGCCAGCAGCCAGGTAGACAGACAGATTAACTATGGCTACACCTTC
TRBV5-1	TRBJ1-1	-	-	CASTEGEGTEAFF	TGCGCCAGCACCGAGGGCGAAGGTACTGAAGCTTTCTTT
TRBV11-2	TRBJ2-2	-	-	CASSLQGSTGELFF	TGTGCCAGCAGCTTACAGGGGAGCACCGGGGAGCTGTTTTTT
TRBV28	TRBJ2-7	TRBD2	-	CASSYWASGTSYEQYF	TGTGCCAGCAGTTACTGGGCTAGCGGGACCTCCTACGAGCAGTACTTC
TRBV7-2	TRBJ2-7	-	-	CASSLATSEQYF	TGTGCCAGCAGCTTAGCCACTAGCGAGCAGTACTTC
TRBV4-3	TRBJ2-1	-	once	CASSPDYSSYNEQFF	TGCGCCAGCAGCCCGGACTACTCGAGCTACAATGAGCAGTTCTTC
TRBV7-9	TRBJ2-3	-	-	CASSLAGASDTQYF	TGTGCCAGCAGCTTAGCGGGAGCCTCAGATACGCAGTATTTT
TRBV29-1	TRBJ2-2	TRBD1	-	CSFHQGAGELFF	TGCAGCTTCCACCAGGGGGCGGGGGAGCTGTTTTTT
TRBV7-9	TRBJ1-1	-	-	CASSLSPVGDTEAFF	TGTGCCAGCAGCTTAAGCCCAGTAGGGGACACTGAAGCTTTCTTT
TRBV5-1	TRBJ2-7	-	-	CASREGYEQYF	TGCGCCAGCAGGGAGGGATACGAGCAGTACTTC
TRBV28	TRBJ1-2	-	-	CATSGGSQNYYGYTF	TGTGCCACCTCGGGGGGCAGTCAGAATTACTATGGCTACACCTTC
TRBV29-1	TRBJ1-3	-	-	CSVLSSGNTIYF	TGCAGCGTCTTGAGCTCTGGAAACACCATATATTTT
TRBV19	TRBJ2-7	-	-	CASTRDGGSYEQYF	TGTGCCAGTACCCGGGACGGGGGTTCCTACGAGCAGTACTTC
TRBV4-2	TRBJ1-1	-	once	CASSQDRGPREAFF	TGTGCCAGCAGCCAAGATAGGGGCCCAAGAGAAGCTTTCTTT
TRBV7-2	TRBJ2-1	TRBD1	-	CASSVQGTHSYNEQFF	TGTGCCAGCAGCGTACAGGGGACCCATTCCTACAATGAGCAGTTCTTC
TRBV18	TRBJ2-3	TRBD2	-	CASSLRTRLAGGTDTQYF	TGTGCCAGCTCACTGCGTACGCGACTAGCGGGAGGCACAGATACGCAGTATTTT
TRBV27	TRBJ2-2	-	-	CASSLKEGAAGELFF	TGTGCCAGCAGTTTAAAGGAGGGGGCGGCCGGGGAGCTGTTTTTT
TRBV7-9	TRBJ2-5	-	-	CASSLDTYPGTQYF	TGTGCCAGCAGCTTGGACACTTATCCGGGGACCCAGTACTTC
TRBV7-9	TRBJ2-7	-	-	CASSLIREQYF	TGTGCCAGCAGCTTGATCAGGGAGCAGTACTTC
TRBV7-2	TRBJ1-2	-	-	CASSMGLRYGYTF	TGTGCCAGCAGCATGGGACTGAGGTATGGCTACACCTTC
TRBV4-2	TRBJ1-4	-	-	CASSQAPTGLNEKLFF	TGTGCCAGCAGCCAAGCGCCGACAGGCCTAAATGAAAAACTGTTTTTT
TRBV9	TRBJ2-5	TRBD1	once	CASSMTGPAETQYF	TGTGCCAGCAGCATGACAGGGCCGGCGGAGACCCAGTACTTC
TRBV21-1	TRBJ2-7	-	-	CASSKVTRGYEQYF	TGTGCCAGCAGCAAAGTGACCAGGGGGTACGAGCAGTACTTC
TRBV11-2	TRBJ2-1	TRBD2	-	CASSLEVLAGEDLVDNEQFF	TGTGCCAGCAGCTTAGAGGTCTTAGCGGGAGAAGATTTAGTTGACAATGAGCAGTTCTTC
TRBV12-3/TRBV12-4	TRBJ1-2	TRBD1	-	CASSYGTAGYTF	TGTGCCAGCAGCTACGGGACAGCTGGCTACACCTTC
TRBV9	TRBJ1-1	-	-	CASSRLLNTEAFF	TGTGCCAGCAGCCGACTCCTAAACACTGAAGCTTTCTTT
TRBV18	TRBJ2-1	-	-	CASSVGGEQFF	TGTGCCAGCTCAGTAGGAGGAGAGCAGTTCTTC
TRBV2	TRBJ2-2	TRBD1	-	CASSGQGTGELFF	TGTGCCAGCTCTGGACAGGGGACCGGGGAGCTGTTTTTT
TRBV6-5	TRBJ1-2	-	-	CASSYREDSNYGYTF	TGTGCCAGCAGTTACCGAGAGGACAGTAACTATGGCTACACCTTC
TRBV6-5	TRBJ1-5	-	-	CASRKGDSNQPQHF	TGTGCCAGCAGGAAAGGGGATAGCAATCAGCCCCAGCATTTT
TRBV5-1	TRBJ1-6	TRBD1	-	CASSLGTGTGDSPLHF	TGCGCCAGCAGCTTGGGCACCGGGACAGGGGATTCACCCCTCCACTTT
TRBV24-1	TRBJ1-2	TRBD1	-	CATSGGQGRDDYGYTF	TGTGCCACCAGTGGGGGACAGGGGAGAGACGACTATGGCTACACCTTC
TRBV5-1	TRBJ1-5	TRBD1	-	CASSLTTGSSQPQHF	TGCGCCAGCAGCCTAACGACAGGGAGTAGTCAGCCCCAGCATTTT